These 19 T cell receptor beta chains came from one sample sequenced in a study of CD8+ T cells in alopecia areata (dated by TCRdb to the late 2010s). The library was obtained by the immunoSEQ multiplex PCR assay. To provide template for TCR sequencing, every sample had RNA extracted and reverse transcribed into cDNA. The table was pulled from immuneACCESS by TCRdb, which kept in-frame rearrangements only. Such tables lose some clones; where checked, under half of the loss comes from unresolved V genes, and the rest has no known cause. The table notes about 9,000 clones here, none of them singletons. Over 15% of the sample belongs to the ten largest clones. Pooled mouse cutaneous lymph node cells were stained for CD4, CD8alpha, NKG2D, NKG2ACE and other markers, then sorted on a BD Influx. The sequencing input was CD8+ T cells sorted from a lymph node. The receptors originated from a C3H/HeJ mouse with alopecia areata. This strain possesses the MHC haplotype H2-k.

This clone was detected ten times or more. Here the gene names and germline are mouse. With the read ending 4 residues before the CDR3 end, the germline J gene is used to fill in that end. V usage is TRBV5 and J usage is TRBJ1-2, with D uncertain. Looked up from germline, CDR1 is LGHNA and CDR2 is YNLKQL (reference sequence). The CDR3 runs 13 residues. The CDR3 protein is CASSQEGWGDYTF. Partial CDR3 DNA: TGTGCCAGCAGCCAAGAGGGCTGGGGC.

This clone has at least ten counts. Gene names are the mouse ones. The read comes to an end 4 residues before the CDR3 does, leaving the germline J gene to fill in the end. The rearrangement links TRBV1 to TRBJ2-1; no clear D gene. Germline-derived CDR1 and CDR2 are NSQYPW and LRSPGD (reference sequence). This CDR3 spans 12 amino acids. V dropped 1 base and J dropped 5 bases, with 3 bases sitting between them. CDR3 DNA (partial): TGCACCTGCAGTGCAGGGGATGCT. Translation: CTCSAGDA. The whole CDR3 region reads CTCSAGDAEQFF.

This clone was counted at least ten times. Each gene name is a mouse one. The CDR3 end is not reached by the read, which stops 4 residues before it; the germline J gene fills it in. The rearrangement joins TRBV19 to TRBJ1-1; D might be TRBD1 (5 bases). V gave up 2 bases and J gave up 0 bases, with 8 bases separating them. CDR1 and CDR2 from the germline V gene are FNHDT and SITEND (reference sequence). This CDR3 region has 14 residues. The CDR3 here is CASSIRTTNTEVFF. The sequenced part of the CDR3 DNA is TGTGCCAGCAGTATCCGGACAACAAACACA.

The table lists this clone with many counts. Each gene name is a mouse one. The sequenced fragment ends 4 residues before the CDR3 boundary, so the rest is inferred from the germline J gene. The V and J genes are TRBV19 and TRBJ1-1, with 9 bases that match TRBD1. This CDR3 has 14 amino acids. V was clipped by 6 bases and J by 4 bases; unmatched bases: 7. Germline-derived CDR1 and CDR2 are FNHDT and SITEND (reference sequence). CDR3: CASILTGGGTEVFF. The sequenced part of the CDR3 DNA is TGTGCCAGCATCCTCACAGGGGGCGGCACA.

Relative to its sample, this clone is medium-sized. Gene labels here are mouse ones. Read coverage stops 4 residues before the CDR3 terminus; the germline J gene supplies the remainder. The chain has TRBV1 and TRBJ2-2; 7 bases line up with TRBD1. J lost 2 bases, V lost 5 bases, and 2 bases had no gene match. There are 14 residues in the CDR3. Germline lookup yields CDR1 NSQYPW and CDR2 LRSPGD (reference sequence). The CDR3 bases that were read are TGCACCTGCAGTCTGACAGGGAACACCGGG. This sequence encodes CTCSLTGNTG. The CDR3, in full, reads CTCSLTGNTGQLYF.

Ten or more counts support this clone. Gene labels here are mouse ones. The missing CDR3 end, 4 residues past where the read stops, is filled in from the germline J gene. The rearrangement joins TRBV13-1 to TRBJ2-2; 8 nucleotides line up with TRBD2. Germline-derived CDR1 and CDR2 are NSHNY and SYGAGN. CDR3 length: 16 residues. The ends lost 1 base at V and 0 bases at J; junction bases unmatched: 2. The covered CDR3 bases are TGTGCCAGCAGTGATCTGGGGGGTCCAAACACCGGG. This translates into CASSDLGGPNTG. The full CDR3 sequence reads CASSDLGGPNTGQLYF.

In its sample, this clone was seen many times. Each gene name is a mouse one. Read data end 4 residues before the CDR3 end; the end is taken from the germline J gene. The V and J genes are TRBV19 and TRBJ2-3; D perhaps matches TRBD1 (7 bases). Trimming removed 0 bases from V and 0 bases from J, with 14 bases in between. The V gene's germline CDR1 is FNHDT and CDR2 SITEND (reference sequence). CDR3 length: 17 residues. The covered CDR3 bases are TGTGCCAGCAGTATAGCCCTGACAGGGACTAGTGCAGAA. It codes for CASSIALTGTSAE. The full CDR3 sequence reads CASSIALTGTSAETLYF. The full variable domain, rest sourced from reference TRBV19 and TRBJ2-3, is GGIITQTPKFLIGQEGQKLTLKCQQNFNHDTMYWYRQDSGKGLRLIYYSITENDLQKGDLSEGYDASREKKSSFSLTVTSAQKNEMAVFLCASSIALTGTSAETLYFGSGTRLTVL.

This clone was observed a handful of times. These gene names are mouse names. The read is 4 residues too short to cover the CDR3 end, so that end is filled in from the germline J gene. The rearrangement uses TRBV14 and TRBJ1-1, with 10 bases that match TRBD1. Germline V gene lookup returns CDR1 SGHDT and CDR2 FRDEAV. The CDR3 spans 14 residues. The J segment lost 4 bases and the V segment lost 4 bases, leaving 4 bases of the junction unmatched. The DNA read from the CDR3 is TGTGCCAGCAGTCGACAGGGGGCGAGCACA. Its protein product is CASSRQGAST. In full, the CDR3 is CASSRQGASTEVFF. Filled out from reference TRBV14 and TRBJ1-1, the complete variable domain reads EAGVTQSPRYAVLQEGQAVSFWCDPISGHDTLYWYQQPRDQGPQLLVYFRDEAVIDNSQLPSDRFSAVRPKGTNSTLKIQSAKQGDTATYLCASSRQGASTEVFFGKGTRLTVV.

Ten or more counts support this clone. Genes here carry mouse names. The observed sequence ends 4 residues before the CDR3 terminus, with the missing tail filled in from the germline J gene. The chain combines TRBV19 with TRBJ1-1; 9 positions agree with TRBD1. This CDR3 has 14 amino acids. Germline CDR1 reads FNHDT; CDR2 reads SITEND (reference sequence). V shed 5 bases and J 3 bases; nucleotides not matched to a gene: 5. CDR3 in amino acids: CASSAGTGYTEVFF. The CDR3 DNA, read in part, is TGTGCCAGCAGCGCCGGGACAGGGTACACA.

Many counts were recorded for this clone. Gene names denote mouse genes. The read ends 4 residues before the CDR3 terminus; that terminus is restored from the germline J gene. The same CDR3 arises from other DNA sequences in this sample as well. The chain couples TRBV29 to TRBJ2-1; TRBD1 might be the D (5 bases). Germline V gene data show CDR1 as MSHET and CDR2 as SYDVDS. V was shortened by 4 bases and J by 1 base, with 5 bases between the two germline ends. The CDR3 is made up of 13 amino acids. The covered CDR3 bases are TGTGCTAGCAGTTCAGGGAACTATGCT. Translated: CASSSGNYA. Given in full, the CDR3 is CASSSGNYAEQFF.

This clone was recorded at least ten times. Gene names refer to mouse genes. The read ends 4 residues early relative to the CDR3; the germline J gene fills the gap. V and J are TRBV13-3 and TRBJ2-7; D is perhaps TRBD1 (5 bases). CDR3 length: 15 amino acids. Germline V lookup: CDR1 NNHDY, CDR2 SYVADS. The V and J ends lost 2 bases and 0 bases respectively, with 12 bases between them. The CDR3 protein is CASSDATEFSYEQYF. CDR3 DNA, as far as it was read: TGTGCCAGCAGTGACGCGACAGAATTCTCCTAT.

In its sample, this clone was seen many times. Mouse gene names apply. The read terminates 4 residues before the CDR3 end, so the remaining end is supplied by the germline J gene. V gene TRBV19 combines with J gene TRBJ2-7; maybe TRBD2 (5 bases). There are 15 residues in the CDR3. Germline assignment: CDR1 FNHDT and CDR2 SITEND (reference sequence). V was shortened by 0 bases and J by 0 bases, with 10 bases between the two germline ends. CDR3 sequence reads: CASSIGLGYSYEQYF. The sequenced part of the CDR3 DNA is TGTGCCAGCAGTATAGGCCTGGGTTACTCCTAT.

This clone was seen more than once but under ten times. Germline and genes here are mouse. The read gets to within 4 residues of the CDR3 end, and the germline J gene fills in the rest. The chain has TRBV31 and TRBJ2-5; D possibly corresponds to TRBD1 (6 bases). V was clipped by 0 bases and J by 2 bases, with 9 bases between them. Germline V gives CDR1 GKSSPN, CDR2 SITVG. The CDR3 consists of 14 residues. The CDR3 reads CAWSLGTLQDTQYF. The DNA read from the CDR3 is TGTGCCTGGAGTCTTGGGACACTCCAAGAC.

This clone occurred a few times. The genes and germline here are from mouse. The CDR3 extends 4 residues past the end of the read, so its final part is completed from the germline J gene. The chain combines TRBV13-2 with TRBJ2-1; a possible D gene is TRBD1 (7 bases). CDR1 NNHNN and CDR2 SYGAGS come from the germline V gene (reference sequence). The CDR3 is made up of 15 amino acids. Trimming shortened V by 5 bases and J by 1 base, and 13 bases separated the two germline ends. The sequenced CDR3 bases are TGTGCCAGCGGCCTACTGGGACAGAACTATGCT. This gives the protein CASGLLGQNYA. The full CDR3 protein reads CASGLLGQNYAEQFF.

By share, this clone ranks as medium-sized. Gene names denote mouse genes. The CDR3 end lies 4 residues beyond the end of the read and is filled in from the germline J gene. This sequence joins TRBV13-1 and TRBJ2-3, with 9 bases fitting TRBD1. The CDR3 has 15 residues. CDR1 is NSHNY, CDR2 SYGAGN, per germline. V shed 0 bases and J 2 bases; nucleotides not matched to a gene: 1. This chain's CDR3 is CASSDDRGLAETLYF. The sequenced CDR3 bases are TGTGCCAGCAGTGATGACAGGGGGCTTGCAGAA.

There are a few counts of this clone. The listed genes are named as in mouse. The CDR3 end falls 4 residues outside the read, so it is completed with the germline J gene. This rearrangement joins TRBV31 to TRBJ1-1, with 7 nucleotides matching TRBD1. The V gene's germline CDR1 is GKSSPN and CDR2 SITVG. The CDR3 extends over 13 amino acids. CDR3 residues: CAWSLGDRKEVFF. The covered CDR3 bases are TGTGCCTGGAGTCTAGGGGACAGAAAA.

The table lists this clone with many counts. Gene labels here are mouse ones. This CDR3 is CTCSATGGALYAEQFF. The sequenced CDR3 bases are TGCACCTGCAGTGCAACTGGGGGGGCGCTTTATGCT. V gene TRBV1 combines with J gene TRBJ2-1; 11 nucleotides agree with TRBD2. Read sequence stops 4 residues before the CDR3 end, and the germline J gene provides the missing end. Trimming took 2 bases from V and 4 from J; bases not matched to a gene: 4. Germline V gives CDR1 NSQYPW, CDR2 LRSPGD (reference sequence). The CDR3 is made up of 16 amino acids. Full variable domain (remainder filled in from reference TRBV1 and TRBJ2-1): VTLLEQNPRWRLVPRGQAVNLRCILKNSQYPWMSWYQQDLQKQLQWLFTLRSPGDKEVKSLPGADYLATRVTDTELRLQVANMSQGRTLYCTCSATGGALYAEQFFGPGTRLTVL.

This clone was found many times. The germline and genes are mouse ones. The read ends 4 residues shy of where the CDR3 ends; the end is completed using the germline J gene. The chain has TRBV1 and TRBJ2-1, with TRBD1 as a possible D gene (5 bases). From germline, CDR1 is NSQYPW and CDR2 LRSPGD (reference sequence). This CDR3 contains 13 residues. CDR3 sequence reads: CTCSADEGAEQFF. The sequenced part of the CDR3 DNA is TGCACCTGCAGTGCAGATGAGGGGGCT.

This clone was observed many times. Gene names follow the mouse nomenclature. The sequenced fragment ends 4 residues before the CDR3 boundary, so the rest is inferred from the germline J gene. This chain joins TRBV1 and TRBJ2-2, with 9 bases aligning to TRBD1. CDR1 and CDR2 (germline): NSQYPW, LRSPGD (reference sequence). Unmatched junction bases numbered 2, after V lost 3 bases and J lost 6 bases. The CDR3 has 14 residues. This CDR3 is CTCSAGTGPGQLYF. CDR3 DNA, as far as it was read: TGCACCTGCAGTGCCGGGACAGGGCCCGGG.